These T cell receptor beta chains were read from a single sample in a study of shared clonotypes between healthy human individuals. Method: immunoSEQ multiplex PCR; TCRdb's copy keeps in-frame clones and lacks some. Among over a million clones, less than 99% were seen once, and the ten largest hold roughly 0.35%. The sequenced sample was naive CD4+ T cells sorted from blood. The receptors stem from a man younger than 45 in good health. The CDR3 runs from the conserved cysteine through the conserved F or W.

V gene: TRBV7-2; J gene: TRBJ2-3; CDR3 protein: CASRREASESTDTQYF
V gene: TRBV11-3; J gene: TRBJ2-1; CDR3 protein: CASSLEGEQFF
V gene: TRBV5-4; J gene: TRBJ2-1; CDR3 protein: CASTSPTSEQFF
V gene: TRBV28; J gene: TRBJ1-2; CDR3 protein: CASSFNPRDSNYGYTF
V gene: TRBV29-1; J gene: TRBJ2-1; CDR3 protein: CSVNRVGTYNEQFF
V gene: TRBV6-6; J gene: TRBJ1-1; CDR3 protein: CATKENTEAFF
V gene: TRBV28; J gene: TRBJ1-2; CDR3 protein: CASSLGDRGHYGYTF
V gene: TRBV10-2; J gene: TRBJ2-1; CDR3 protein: CASSGDRDSYNEQFF
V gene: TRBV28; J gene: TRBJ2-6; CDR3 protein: CASSLMRGRESSGANVLTF
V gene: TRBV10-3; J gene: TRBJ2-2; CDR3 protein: CAISDSGGTGELFF
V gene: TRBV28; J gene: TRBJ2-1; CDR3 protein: CASYQLRGSSYNEQFF
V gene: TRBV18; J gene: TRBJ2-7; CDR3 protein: CASSQHRGGQYEQYF
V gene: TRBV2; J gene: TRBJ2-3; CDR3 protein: CASSRMLQTSGRTDTQYF